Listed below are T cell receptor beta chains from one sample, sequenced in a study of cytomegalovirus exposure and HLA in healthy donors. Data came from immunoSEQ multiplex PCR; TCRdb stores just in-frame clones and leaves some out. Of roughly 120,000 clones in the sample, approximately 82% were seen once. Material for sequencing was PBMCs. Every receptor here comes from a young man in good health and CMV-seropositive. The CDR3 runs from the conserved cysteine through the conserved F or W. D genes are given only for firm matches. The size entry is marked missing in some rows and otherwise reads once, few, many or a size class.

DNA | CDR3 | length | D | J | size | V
TGTGCCATCAAGCTGGACAAGTCGCGGGAGCAGTACTTC | CAIKLDKSREQYF | 13 | NA | TRBJ2-7 | NA | TRBV10-3
TGCGCCAGCAGCCAAGAGACTGCGCGGGGGTGGACCGGGGAGCTGTTTTTT | CASSQETARGWTGELFF | 17 | TRBD2 | TRBJ2-2 | NA | TRBV4-3
TGTGCCAGCAGCCCAAGGCGGGGGGGCCTCGCAGATACGCAGTATTTT | CASSPRRGGLADTQYF | 16 | TRBD2 | TRBJ2-3 | NA | TRBV9
TGTGCCTGGACTCCCGGGATAGGAAGAAGATCACCCCTCCACTTT | CAWTPGIGRRSPLHF | 15 | NA | TRBJ1-6 | NA | TRBV30
TGTGCCAGCAGCCGGGGACTTTCCGAGCAGTACTTC | CASSRGLSEQYF | 12 | NA | TRBJ2-7 | NA | TRBV7-9
TGTGCCAGCAGTTCGGGACAGGCGACCTACGAGCAGTACTTC | CASSSGQATYEQYF | 14 | TRBD1 | TRBJ2-7 | NA | TRBV28
TGTGCCAGCAGCTTAGATGGGGCGAACACTGAAGCTTTCTTT | CASSLDGANTEAFF | 14 | NA | TRBJ1-1 | NA | TRBV7-2
TGTGCCAGCAGTTTACGCGGACAGGGAGAAGAGACCCAGTACTTC | CASSLRGQGEETQYF | 15 | TRBD1 | TRBJ2-5 | NA | TRBV27
TGTGCCAGCAGTGCAAGCTCGGGTACGCAGTATTTT | CASSASSGTQYF | 12 | NA | TRBJ2-3 | NA | TRBV6-5
TGTGCCAGCAGTGAATACCCCAGAGGGACAGATACGCAGTATTTT | CASSEYPRGTDTQYF | 15 | NA | TRBJ2-3 | NA | TRBV25-1
TGTGCCAGCAGCGTTGGACAGGGGGCTTATGGCTACACCTTC | CASSVGQGAYGYTF | 14 | TRBD1 | TRBJ1-2 | NA | TRBV9
TGTGCCAGCAGAACAGGGGCCCACGAGCAGTACTTC | CASRTGAHEQYF | 12 | TRBD1 | TRBJ2-7 | once | TRBV5-6
TGTGCCAGCTCAGCCCGTCCGGGGTCCGCGTTACCACCTTTCTTT | CASSARPGSALPPFF | 15 | NA | TRBJ1-1 | NA | TRBV5-6
TGTGCCAGCAGCCAAGAAGACCCTTACCGGGACATTCAAAATGAGCAGTTCTTC | CASSQEDPYRDIQNEQFF | 18 | NA | TRBJ2-1 | NA | TRBV4-2
TGTGCCAGTAGTATGTATCAGGGGGCGGTGGACTATGGCTACACCTTC | CASSMYQGAVDYGYTF | 16 | TRBD1 | TRBJ1-2 | NA | TRBV19